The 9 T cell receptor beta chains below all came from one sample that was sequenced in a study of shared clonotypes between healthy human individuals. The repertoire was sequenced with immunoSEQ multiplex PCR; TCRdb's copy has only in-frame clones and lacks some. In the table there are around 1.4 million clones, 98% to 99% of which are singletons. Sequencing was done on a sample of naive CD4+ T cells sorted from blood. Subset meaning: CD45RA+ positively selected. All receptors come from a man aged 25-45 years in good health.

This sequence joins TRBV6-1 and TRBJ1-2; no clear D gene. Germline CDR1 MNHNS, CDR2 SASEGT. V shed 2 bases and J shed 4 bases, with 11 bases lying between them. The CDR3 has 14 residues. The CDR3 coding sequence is TGTGCCAGCAGTGAAACAACCGGGAGCTATGGCTACACCTTC. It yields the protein CASSETTGSYGYTF.

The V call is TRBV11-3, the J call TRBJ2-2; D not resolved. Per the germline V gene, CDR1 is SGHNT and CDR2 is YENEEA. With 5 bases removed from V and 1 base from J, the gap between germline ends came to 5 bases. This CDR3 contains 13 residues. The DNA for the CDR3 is TGTGCCAGCAGCACCAAGAACACCGGGGAGCTGTTTTTT. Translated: CASSTKNTGELFF.

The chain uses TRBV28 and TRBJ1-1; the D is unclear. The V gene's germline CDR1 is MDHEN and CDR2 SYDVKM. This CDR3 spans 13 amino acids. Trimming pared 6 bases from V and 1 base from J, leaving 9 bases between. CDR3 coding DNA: TGTGCCAGCAGAGTTCCAGGGAACACTGAAGCTTTCTTT. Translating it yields CASRVPGNTEAFF.

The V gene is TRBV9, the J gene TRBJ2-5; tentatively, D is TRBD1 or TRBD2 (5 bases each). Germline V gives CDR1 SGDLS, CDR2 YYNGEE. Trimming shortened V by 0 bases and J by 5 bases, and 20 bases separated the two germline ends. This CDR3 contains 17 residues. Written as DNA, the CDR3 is TGTGCCAGCAGCGTAGCCCCGACGAGGGGCTCGGGGGAGACCCAGTACTTC. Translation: CASSVAPTRGSGETQYF.

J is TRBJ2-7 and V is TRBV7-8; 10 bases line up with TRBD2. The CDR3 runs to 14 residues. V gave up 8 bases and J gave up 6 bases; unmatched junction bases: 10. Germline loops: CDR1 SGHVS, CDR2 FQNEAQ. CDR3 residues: CASASLAGEGEQYF. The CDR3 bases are TGTGCCAGCGCCTCTCTAGCGGGAGAGGGCGAGCAGTACTTC.

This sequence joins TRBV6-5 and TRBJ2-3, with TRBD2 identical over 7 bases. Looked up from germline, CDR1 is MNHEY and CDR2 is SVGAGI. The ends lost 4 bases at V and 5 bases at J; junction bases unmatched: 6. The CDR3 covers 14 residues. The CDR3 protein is CASSWREGRDTQYF. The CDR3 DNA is TGTGCCAGCAGTTGGAGGGAGGGGAGAGATACGCAGTATTTT.

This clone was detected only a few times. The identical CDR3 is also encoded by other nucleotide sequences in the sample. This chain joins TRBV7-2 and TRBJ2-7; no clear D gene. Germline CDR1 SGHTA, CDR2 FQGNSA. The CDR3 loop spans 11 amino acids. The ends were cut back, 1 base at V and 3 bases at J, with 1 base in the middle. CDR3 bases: TGTGCCAGCAGCTTAGTCTACGAGCAGTACTTC. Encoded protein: CASSLVYEQYF.

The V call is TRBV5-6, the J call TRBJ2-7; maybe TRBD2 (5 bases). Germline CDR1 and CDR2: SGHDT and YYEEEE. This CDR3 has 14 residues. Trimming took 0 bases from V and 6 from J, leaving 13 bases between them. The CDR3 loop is CASSLVSGLGEQYF. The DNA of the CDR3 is TGTGCCAGCAGCTTGGTCTCGGGGTTGGGCGAGCAGTACTTC.

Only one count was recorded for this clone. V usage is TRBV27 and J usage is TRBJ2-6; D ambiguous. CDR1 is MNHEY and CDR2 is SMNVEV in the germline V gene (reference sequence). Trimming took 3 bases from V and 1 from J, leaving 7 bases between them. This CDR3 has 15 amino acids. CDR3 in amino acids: CASSLWGSGANVLTF. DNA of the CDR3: TGTGCCAGCAGTTTGTGGGGATCTGGGGCCAACGTCCTGACTTTC.